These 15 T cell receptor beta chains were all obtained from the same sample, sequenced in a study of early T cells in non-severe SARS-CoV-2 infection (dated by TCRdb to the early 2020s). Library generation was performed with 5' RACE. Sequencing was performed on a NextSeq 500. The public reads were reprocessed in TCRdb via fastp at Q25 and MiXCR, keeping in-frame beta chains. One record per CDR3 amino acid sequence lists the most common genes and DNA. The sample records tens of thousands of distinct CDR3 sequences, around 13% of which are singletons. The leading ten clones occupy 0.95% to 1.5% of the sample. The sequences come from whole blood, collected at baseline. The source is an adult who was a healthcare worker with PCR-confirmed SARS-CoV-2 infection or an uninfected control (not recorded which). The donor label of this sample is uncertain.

In nucleotides, the CDR3 is TGTGCCAGCAGTTACCAATCCGGGGGGGCTAATGAGCAGTTCTTC. This encodes CASSYQSGGANEQFF. V is TRBV6-5 and J is TRBJ2-1; 8 bases fit TRBD2. CDR1 and CDR2 (germline): MNHEY, SVGAGI. V lost 2 bases and J lost 7; bases outside the gene matches: 7. CDR3 length: 15 residues.

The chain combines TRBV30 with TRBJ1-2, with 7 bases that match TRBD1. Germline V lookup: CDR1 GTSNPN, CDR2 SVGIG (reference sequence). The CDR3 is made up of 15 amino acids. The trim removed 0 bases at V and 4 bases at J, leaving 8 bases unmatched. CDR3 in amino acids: CAWSVYRGSGYGYTF. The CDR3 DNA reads TGTGCCTGGAGTGTATACAGGGGCTCTGGCTATGGCTACACCTTC.

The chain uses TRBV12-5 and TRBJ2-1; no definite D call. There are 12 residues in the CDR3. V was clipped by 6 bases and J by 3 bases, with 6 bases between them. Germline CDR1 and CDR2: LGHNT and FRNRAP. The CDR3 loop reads CASGLLYNEQFF. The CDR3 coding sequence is TGTGCTAGTGGACTCCTCTACAATGAGCAGTTCTTC.

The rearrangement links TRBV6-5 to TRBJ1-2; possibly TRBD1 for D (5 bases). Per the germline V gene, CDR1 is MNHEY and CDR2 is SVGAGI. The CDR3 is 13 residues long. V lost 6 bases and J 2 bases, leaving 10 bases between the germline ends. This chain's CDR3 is CASREQGNYGYTF. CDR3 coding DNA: TGTGCCAGCAGGGAGCAGGGAAACTATGGCTACACCTTC.

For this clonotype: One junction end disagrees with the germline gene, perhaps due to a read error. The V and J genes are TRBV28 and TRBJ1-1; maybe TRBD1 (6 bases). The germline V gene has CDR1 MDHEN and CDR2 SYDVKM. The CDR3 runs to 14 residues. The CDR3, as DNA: TGTGCCAGCAAATTCCGGGCCAGGGGCACTGAAGCTTTTTTT. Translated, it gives CASKFRARGTEAFF.

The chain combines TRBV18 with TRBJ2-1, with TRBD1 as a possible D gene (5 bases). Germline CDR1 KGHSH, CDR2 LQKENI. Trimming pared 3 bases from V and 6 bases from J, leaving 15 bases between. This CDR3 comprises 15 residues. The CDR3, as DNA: TGTGCCAGCTCACCTTACGAAAGGGGCGGCAATGAGCAGTTCTTC. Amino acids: CASSPYERGGNEQFF.

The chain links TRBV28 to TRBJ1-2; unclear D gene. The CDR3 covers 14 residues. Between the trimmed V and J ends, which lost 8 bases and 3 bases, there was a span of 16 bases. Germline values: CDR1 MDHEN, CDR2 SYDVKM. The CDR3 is CASRATAPYYGYTF. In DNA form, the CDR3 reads TGTGCCAGCCGGGCCACCGCCCCCTACTATGGCTACACCTTC.

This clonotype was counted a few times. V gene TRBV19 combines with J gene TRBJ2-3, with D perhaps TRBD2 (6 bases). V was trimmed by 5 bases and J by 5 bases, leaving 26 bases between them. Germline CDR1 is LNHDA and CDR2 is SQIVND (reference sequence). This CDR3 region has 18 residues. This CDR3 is CASSPTRGTRNSGDTQYF. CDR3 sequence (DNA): TGTGCCAGTAGTCCTACCCGCGGGACTCGCAATTCGGGAGATACGCAGTATTTT.

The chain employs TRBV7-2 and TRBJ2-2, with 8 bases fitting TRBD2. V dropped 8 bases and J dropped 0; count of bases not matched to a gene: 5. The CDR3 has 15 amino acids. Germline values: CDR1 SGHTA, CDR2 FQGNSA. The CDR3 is CASCLAGTNTGELFF. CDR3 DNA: TGTGCCAGCTGTTTAGCGGGAACGAACACCGGGGAGCTGTTTTTT.

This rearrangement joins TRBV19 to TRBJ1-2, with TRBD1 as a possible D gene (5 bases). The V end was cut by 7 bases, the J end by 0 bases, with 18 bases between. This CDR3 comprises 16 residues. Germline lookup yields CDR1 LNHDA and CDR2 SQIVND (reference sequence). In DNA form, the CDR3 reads TGTGCCAGTACATCGCCCCGGGACGGCACTAACTATGGCTACACCTTC. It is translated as CASTSPRDGTNYGYTF. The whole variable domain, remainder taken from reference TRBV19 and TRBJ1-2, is DGGITQSPKYLFRKEGQNVTLSCEQNLNHDAMYWYRQDPGQGLRLIYYSQIVNDFQKGDIAEGYSVSREKKESFPLTVTSAQKNPTAFYLCASTSPRDGTNYGYTFGSGTRLTVV.

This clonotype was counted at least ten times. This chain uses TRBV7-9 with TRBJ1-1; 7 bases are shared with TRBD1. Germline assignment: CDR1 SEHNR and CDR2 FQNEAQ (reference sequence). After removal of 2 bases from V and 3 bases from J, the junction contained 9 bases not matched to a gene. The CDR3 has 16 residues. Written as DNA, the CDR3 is TGTGCCAGCAGCTTACGACAGGGCGGTAGAGACACTGAAGCTTTCTTT. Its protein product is CASSLRQGGRDTEAFF.

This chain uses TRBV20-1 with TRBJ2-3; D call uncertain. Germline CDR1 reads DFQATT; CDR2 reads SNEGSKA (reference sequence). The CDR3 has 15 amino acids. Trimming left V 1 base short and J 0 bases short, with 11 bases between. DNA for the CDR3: TGCAGTGCTAGAGCTTTGCAGATTAGCACAGATACGCAGTATTTT. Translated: CSARALQISTDTQYF.

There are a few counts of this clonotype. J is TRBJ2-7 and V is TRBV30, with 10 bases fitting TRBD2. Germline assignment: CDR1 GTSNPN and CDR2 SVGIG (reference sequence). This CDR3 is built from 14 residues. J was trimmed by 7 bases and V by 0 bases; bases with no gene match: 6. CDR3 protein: CAWSVGLAGAEQYV. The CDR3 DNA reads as TGTGCCTGGAGTGTGGGGCTAGCGGGGGCAGAGCAGTACGTC.

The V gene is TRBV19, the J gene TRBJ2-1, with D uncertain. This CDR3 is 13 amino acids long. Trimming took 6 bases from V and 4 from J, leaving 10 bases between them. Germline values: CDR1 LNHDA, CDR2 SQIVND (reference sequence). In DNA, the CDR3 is TGTGCCAGTAGACCGACACTTTACAATGAGCAGTTCTTC. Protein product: CASRPTLYNEQFF.

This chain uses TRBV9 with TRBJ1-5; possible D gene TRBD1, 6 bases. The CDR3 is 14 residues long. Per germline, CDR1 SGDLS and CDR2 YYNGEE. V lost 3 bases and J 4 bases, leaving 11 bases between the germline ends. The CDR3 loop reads CASSATGQNQPQHF. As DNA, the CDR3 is TGTGCCAGCAGCGCTACAGGGCAGAATCAGCCCCAGCATTTT.